The TCR beta chain under discussion was sequenced for a study of T cell repertoires in cytomegalovirus infection. On the study more broadly: It can be stated that public TCR beta signatures indicated CMV infection as well as a matching HLA type.

Points from the study as a whole: Individuals carrying CMV plus the relevant HLA were identified by cumulative frequency of public TCR beta families. Within the response measured ex vivo, HLA-C-restricted CMV-specific TCR beta clonotypes were dominant.

As concerns this clonotype: The antigen is undetermined.

The CDR3 covers 14 residues. Trimming removed 7 bases at V and 2 bases at J, with 15 bases between. Germline CDR1 is MDHEN and CDR2 is SYDVKM. TCRdb redid the calling of the reads with MiXCR, one entry per CDR3 protein. The sample has hundreds of thousands of distinct CDR3 sequences; 35% are singletons. The sequencing input was PBMCs. The source of this sequence is a human donor in good health (CMV status not recorded). Some clones in this sample may be carry-over from other donors' samples. The chain recombines TRBV28 with TRBJ2-7; a weak D match, TRBD2 (6 bases). The CDR3 protein is CASTQGLRAYEQYF. The CDR3 DNA sequence: TGTGCCAGCACCCAAGGACTACGGGCCTACGAGCAGTACTTC.